This T cell receptor beta chain is from a study of blood T cells in healthy people across ages. Findings and caveats of the study: TCR beta diversity, measured per million T cells, fell in a roughly linear way with age.

Ranging in age from roughly 6 to 100, the donors were healthy Caucasian individuals from Russia. Germline-derived CDR1 and CDR2 are SGHDT and YYEEEE. The CDR3 has 15 amino acids. V lost 2 bases to trimming and J lost 3 bases, with 9 bases between them. Combining a sample-barcoded 5' primer with a J-beta primer mix, a second PCR ran for roughly 7 to 12 cycles. Every cDNA molecule carried a tag from a template-switch adaptor bearing 12 random nucleotides. Via MiXCR, TCRdb re-called the 5' RACE reads, giving one row per CDR3 protein. The sample holds more than 700,000 distinct CDR3 sequences, about 48% seen once. This clonotype has ten or more counts. Its cognate antigen is unknown.

This TCR was sampled from an elderly man in good health. The chain employs TRBV5-6 and TRBJ2-6, with a tentative D call TRBD2 (5 bases). Material for sequencing was blood. Here the CDR3 DNA reads TGTGCCAGCAGCTTACGGGGTCTTGGGGCCAACGTCCTGACTTTC. Amino acid sequence: CASSLRGLGANVLTF.